The TCR beta chain described here comes from a study of prognosis after radiotherapy for stage I lung cancer. Study-wide context: Patients numbered about a dozen men and a handful of women, aged about 50 to 90 with a median of roughly 74 years. Histologically, the tumors comprised squamous cell carcinoma in over five patients and adenocarcinoma in roughly 11. Study-level results: Reduced Shannon entropy following stereotactic body radiation therapy was recorded in patients who developed distant metastases.

This CDR3 is built from 15 residues. CDR1 and CDR2 from the germline V gene are SGHRS and YFSETQ. Between the trimmed V and J ends, which lost 1 base and 3 bases, there was a span of 11 bases. The study amplified the TCR beta CDR3 region from genomic DNA. This amplification was carried out by two rounds of multiplex PCR. Individual primers that were specific to each TRBV and TRBJ gene served in first-round PCR. Using its own MiXCR run on the multiplex PCR reads, TCRdb lists one record per CDR3 protein. Of around 16,000 distinct CDR3 sequences listed, under 55% are singletons. A word on this clonotype: The antigen is undetermined.

This receptor was identified in a donor aged 50 or older with non-small cell lung cancer. This chain connects TRBV5-1 to TRBJ1-3; D gene ambiguous. The sequencing here drew on PBMCs, taken before or after stereotactic body radiation therapy (not recorded which). The CDR3 DNA reads as TGCGCCAGCAGCTTGAGAGGGATGGGTGGAAACACCATATATTTT. This gives the protein CASSLRGMGGNTIYF.